The rows below give T cell receptor beta chains drawn from one sample of a study of long-term antiretroviral therapy in people with HIV. This table comes from immunoSEQ multiplex PCR, and its TCRdb copy is limited to in-frame clones, with some not included. The sample lists 40,000 to 45,000 clones, nearly 95% occurring once. The sample was unsorted PBMCs, taken 3.7 years after starting antiretroviral therapy. The receptor source for this set is a woman aged 50 to 60 with HIV. CDR3s include the opening cysteine and the closing phenylalanine or tryptophan. A D gene is named only where the DNA matches it firmly. Size is omitted from some rows. Given values are once, few, many or a class for expanded clones.

j_call: TRBJ1-2; clone_size: -; d_call: -; v_call: TRBV7-2; cdr3_aa: CASSSPGTNGYTF; cdr3_nt: TGTGCCAGCAGCTCTCCGGGAACAAATGGCTACACCTTC
j_call: TRBJ2-3; clone_size: -; d_call: -; v_call: TRBV6-5; cdr3_aa: CASSILDSPTDMQYF; cdr3_nt: TGTGCCAGCAGCATATTGGACAGTCCCACAGATATGCAGTATTTT
j_call: TRBJ2-5; clone_size: -; d_call: TRBD2; v_call: TRBV7-2; cdr3_aa: CASSLGGEWETQYF; cdr3_nt: TGTGCCAGCAGCTTGGGGGGGGAGTGGGAGACCCAGTACTTC
j_call: TRBJ2-3; clone_size: -; d_call: -; v_call: TRBV5-6; cdr3_aa: CASSLRARTDTQYF; cdr3_nt: TGTGCCAGCAGCTTGAGGGCCAGGACAGATACGCAGTATTTT
j_call: TRBJ2-6; clone_size: -; d_call: -; v_call: TRBV7-9; cdr3_aa: CASNRVGSAGANVLTF; cdr3_nt: TGTGCCAGCAACAGGGTGGGTTCAGCTGGGGCCAACGTCCTGACTTTC
j_call: TRBJ1-2; clone_size: -; d_call: TRBD1; v_call: TRBV9; cdr3_aa: CASSPSGTGGPYSYTF; cdr3_nt: TGTGCCAGCAGCCCCTCCGGGACAGGGGGCCCCTATAGCTACACCTTC
j_call: TRBJ2-4; clone_size: -; d_call: -; v_call: TRBV27; cdr3_aa: CASSFDTGGPPLYF; cdr3_nt: TGTGCCAGCAGTTTTGATACCGGAGGACCCCCGTTATACTTC
j_call: TRBJ2-1; clone_size: -; d_call: TRBD2; v_call: TRBV19; cdr3_aa: CATALASGGSNEQFF; cdr3_nt: TGTGCCACCGCGTTGGCTAGCGGGGGGTCCAATGAGCAGTTCTTC
j_call: TRBJ1-1; clone_size: -; d_call: -; v_call: TRBV7-3; cdr3_aa: CASSLGGGNTEAFF; cdr3_nt: TGTGCCAGCAGCTTAGGTGGAGGGAACACTGAAGCTTTCTTT
j_call: TRBJ2-1; clone_size: -; d_call: TRBD1; v_call: TRBV5-1; cdr3_aa: CASSLRDRGTTLNEQFF; cdr3_nt: TGCGCCAGCAGCTTACGGGACAGGGGAACGACACTTAATGAGCAGTTCTTC
j_call: TRBJ2-3; clone_size: -; d_call: TRBD1; v_call: TRBV10-3; cdr3_aa: CAIRPTGAPTDTQYF; cdr3_nt: TGTGCCATCAGGCCGACAGGGGCCCCCACAGATACGCAGTATTTT
j_call: TRBJ2-6; clone_size: few; d_call: -; v_call: TRBV29-1; cdr3_aa: CSVKNFSGANVLTF; cdr3_nt: TGCAGCGTCAAAAACTTCTCTGGGGCCAACGTCCTGACTTTC
j_call: TRBJ1-2; clone_size: -; d_call: TRBD1; v_call: TRBV27; cdr3_aa: CASSVTGQSANYGYTF; cdr3_nt: TGTGCCAGCAGCGTTACGGGACAGTCTGCTAACTATGGCTACACCTTC
j_call: TRBJ1-4; clone_size: -; d_call: -; v_call: TRBV6-1; cdr3_aa: CASTSIFDEKLFF; cdr3_nt: TGTGCCAGCACAAGCATCTTCGATGAAAAACTGTTTTTT
j_call: TRBJ1-4; clone_size: -; d_call: -; v_call: TRBV25-1; cdr3_aa: CASSDSTLYNEKLFF; cdr3_nt: TGTGCCAGCAGTGACTCGACACTGTATAATGAAAAACTGTTTTTT
j_call: TRBJ2-3; clone_size: -; d_call: TRBD2; v_call: TRBV7-2; cdr3_aa: CASGRRGRASGGTDTQYF; cdr3_nt: TGTGCCAGCGGTCGCAGGGGGCGAGCTAGCGGGGGGACAGATACGCAGTATTTT
j_call: TRBJ2-1; clone_size: -; d_call: -; v_call: TRBV11-2; cdr3_aa: CASSLVSSYNEQFF; cdr3_nt: TGTGCCAGCAGCTTGGTATCGTCATACAATGAGCAGTTCTTC
j_call: TRBJ1-2; clone_size: once; d_call: TRBD1; v_call: TRBV11-2; cdr3_aa: CASRKAGQGEEYGYTF; cdr3_nt: TGTGCCAGCAGAAAAGCAGGGCAGGGGGAGGAGTATGGCTACACCTTC
j_call: TRBJ1-5; clone_size: -; d_call: TRBD1; v_call: TRBV7-2; cdr3_aa: CASTIGTGGIQPQHF; cdr3_nt: TGTGCCAGCACCATAGGGACAGGGGGTATCCAGCCCCAGCATTTT
j_call: TRBJ2-2; clone_size: -; d_call: TRBD2; v_call: TRBV27; cdr3_aa: CASSRGGLRVDTGELFF; cdr3_nt: TGTGCCAGCAGTCGTGGGGGACTACGGGTAGACACCGGGGAGCTGTTTTTT
j_call: TRBJ2-4; clone_size: -; d_call: TRBD1; v_call: TRBV19; cdr3_aa: CASSTEGAVAKNIQYF; cdr3_nt: TGTGCCAGTAGTACTGAGGGGGCCGTAGCCAAAAACATTCAGTACTTC
j_call: TRBJ1-2; clone_size: -; d_call: -; v_call: TRBV7-9; cdr3_aa: CASSLEYGYTF; cdr3_nt: TGTGCCAGCAGCTTAGAGTACGGCTACACCTTC
j_call: TRBJ2-7; clone_size: -; d_call: -; v_call: TRBV5-1; cdr3_aa: CASSLVFQGSSYEQYF; cdr3_nt: TGCGCCAGCAGCTTGGTATTCCAGGGCAGCTCCTACGAGCAGTACTTC
j_call: TRBJ1-2; clone_size: -; d_call: TRBD1; v_call: TRBV7-9; cdr3_aa: CASSSGTGISF; cdr3_nt: TGTGCCAGCAGCTCGGGGACAGGAATCTCCTTC
j_call: TRBJ1-3; clone_size: -; d_call: -; v_call: TRBV5-4; cdr3_aa: CASSLLGVVNTIYF; cdr3_nt: TGTGCCAGCAGCTTGCTGGGAGTAGTAAACACCATATATTTT
j_call: TRBJ1-2; clone_size: -; d_call: TRBD1; v_call: TRBV27; cdr3_aa: CASSHGTGTDNYGYTF; cdr3_nt: TGTGCCAGCAGTCATGGGACAGGGACCGATAACTATGGCTACACCTTC
j_call: TRBJ2-3; clone_size: -; d_call: -; v_call: TRBV18; cdr3_aa: CASSPLDTTDTQYF; cdr3_nt: TGTGCCAGCTCACCACTCGACACCACAGATACGCAGTATTTT
j_call: TRBJ2-3; clone_size: -; d_call: TRBD1; v_call: TRBV6-5; cdr3_aa: CASSSPGQVGDTQYF; cdr3_nt: TGTGCCAGCAGTTCTCCGGGACAGGTCGGCGATACGCAGTATTTT
j_call: TRBJ1-2; clone_size: -; d_call: TRBD1; v_call: TRBV19; cdr3_aa: CASSIGGDSRNYGYTF; cdr3_nt: TGTGCCAGTAGTATCGGGGGGGACAGTCGGAACTATGGCTACACCTTC
j_call: TRBJ1-2; clone_size: -; d_call: TRBD1; v_call: TRBV27; cdr3_aa: CASSLSWTGDYGYTF; cdr3_nt: TGTGCCAGCAGTTTAAGCTGGACAGGAGACTATGGCTACACCTTC
j_call: TRBJ1-4; clone_size: -; d_call: TRBD1; v_call: TRBV5-5; cdr3_aa: CASSLIPGGSEEKLFF; cdr3_nt: TGTGCCAGCAGCCTAATTCCAGGGGGCAGTGAGGAAAAACTGTTTTTT
j_call: TRBJ1-1; clone_size: -; d_call: TRBD1; v_call: TRBV5-1; cdr3_aa: CASSSAGQGRTEAFF; cdr3_nt: TGCGCCAGCAGCTCCGCGGGACAGGGGAGAACTGAAGCTTTCTTT
j_call: TRBJ2-2; clone_size: -; d_call: -; v_call: TRBV5-1; cdr3_aa: CASSLAQGGTGELFF; cdr3_nt: TGCGCCAGCAGCTTGGCCCAGGGGGGCACCGGGGAGCTGTTTTTT
j_call: TRBJ2-7; clone_size: once; d_call: -; v_call: TRBV21-1; cdr3_aa: CASSKALGQKSSYEQYF; cdr3_nt: TGTGCCAGCAGCAAAGCGCTAGGACAGAAGAGCTCCTACGAGCAGTACTTC
j_call: TRBJ1-5; clone_size: once; d_call: TRBD1; v_call: TRBV30; cdr3_aa: CAWSVPRTGKNQPQHF; cdr3_nt: TGTGCCTGGAGTGTACCGCGGACAGGGAAGAATCAGCCCCAGCATTTT
j_call: TRBJ2-6; clone_size: -; d_call: -; v_call: TRBV9; cdr3_aa: CASSVVGTGANVLTF; cdr3_nt: TGTGCCAGCAGCGTGGTGGGAACTGGGGCCAACGTCCTGACTTTC
j_call: TRBJ1-5; clone_size: once; d_call: -; v_call: TRBV9; cdr3_aa: CASSVSTGSNQPQHF; cdr3_nt: TGTGCCAGCAGCGTATCTACAGGTAGCAATCAGCCCCAGCATTTT
j_call: TRBJ1-1; clone_size: -; d_call: -; v_call: TRBV19; cdr3_aa: CASSPWTLSPERVNEAFF; cdr3_nt: TGTGCCAGTAGTCCCTGGACCCTCTCCCCAGAGAGGGTAAATGAAGCTTTCTTT
j_call: TRBJ2-7; clone_size: -; d_call: -; v_call: TRBV9; cdr3_aa: CASSLSGAHDEQYF; cdr3_nt: TGTGCCAGCAGCCTGTCGGGGGCCCACGACGAGCAGTACTTC
j_call: TRBJ2-7; clone_size: once; d_call: -; v_call: TRBV6-5; cdr3_aa: CASSYSPGSAFYEQYF; cdr3_nt: TGTGCCAGCAGTTACTCCCCGGGTTCGGCCTTCTACGAGCAGTACTTC
j_call: TRBJ2-5; clone_size: -; d_call: TRBD2; v_call: TRBV7-9; cdr3_aa: CASSLGLQRGGIQETQYF; cdr3_nt: TGTGCCAGCAGCTTAGGGCTACAGCGGGGGGGGATTCAAGAGACCCAGTACTTC
j_call: TRBJ1-5; clone_size: -; d_call: -; v_call: TRBV7-2; cdr3_aa: CASSLGRPYNQPQHF; cdr3_nt: TGTGCCAGCAGCTTAGGCCGACCGTACAATCAGCCCCAGCATTTT
j_call: TRBJ1-4; clone_size: once; d_call: -; v_call: TRBV4-3; cdr3_aa: CASSQDLSANEKLFF; cdr3_nt: TGCGCCAGCAGCCAAGATCTTAGTGCGAATGAAAAACTGTTTTTT
j_call: TRBJ1-5; clone_size: -; d_call: -; v_call: TRBV19; cdr3_aa: CASSQPTGFNQPQHF; cdr3_nt: TGTGCCAGTAGTCAACCTACAGGGTTCAATCAGCCCCAGCATTTT
j_call: TRBJ2-2; clone_size: -; d_call: TRBD1; v_call: TRBV18; cdr3_aa: CASSPNFGQGRSDTGELFF; cdr3_nt: TGTGCCAGCTCACCTAATTTCGGACAGGGGCGTTCGGACACCGGGGAGCTGTTTTTT
j_call: TRBJ1-2; clone_size: few; d_call: TRBD1; v_call: TRBV2; cdr3_aa: CASSVRTGGSNYGYTF; cdr3_nt: TGTGCCAGCAGTGTTCGGACAGGGGGATCTAACTATGGCTACACCTTC
j_call: TRBJ2-6; clone_size: -; d_call: TRBD1; v_call: TRBV19; cdr3_aa: CASSGTGAGANVLTF; cdr3_nt: TGTGCCAGTAGTGGGACAGGGGCTGGGGCCAACGTCCTGACTTTC
j_call: TRBJ2-4; clone_size: -; d_call: -; v_call: TRBV6-1; cdr3_aa: CASSEGGRLAKNIQYF; cdr3_nt: TGTGCCAGCAGTGAAGGGGGAAGACTAGCCAAAAACATTCAGTACTTC
j_call: TRBJ1-5; clone_size: -; d_call: -; v_call: TRBV5-8; cdr3_aa: CASSTTGRNQPQHF; cdr3_nt: TGTGCCAGCAGTACTACAGGGAGAAATCAGCCCCAGCATTTT
j_call: TRBJ1-3; clone_size: -; d_call: -; v_call: TRBV21-1; cdr3_aa: CASSKTTGPGNTIYF; cdr3_nt: TGTGCCAGCAGCAAAACAACAGGCCCTGGAAACACCATATATTTT
j_call: TRBJ2-3; clone_size: -; d_call: -; v_call: TRBV5-4; cdr3_aa: CASSSWTGQDTQYF; cdr3_nt: TGTGCCAGCAGCTCCTGGACTGGGCAAGATACGCAGTATTTT
j_call: TRBJ2-2; clone_size: -; d_call: TRBD1; v_call: TRBV19; cdr3_aa: CASSITGATGELFF; cdr3_nt: TGTGCCAGTAGTATAACAGGGGCCACCGGGGAGCTGTTTTTT
j_call: TRBJ1-1; clone_size: -; d_call: -; v_call: TRBV27; cdr3_aa: CASSPAGYTEAFF; cdr3_nt: TGTGCCAGCAGTCCAGCGGGGTACACTGAAGCTTTCTTT
j_call: TRBJ1-3; clone_size: -; d_call: -; v_call: TRBV5-5; cdr3_aa: CASSQGVGPQGNTIYF; cdr3_nt: TGTGCCAGCAGCCAAGGCGTGGGACCTCAAGGAAACACCATATATTTT
j_call: TRBJ2-7; clone_size: few; d_call: -; v_call: TRBV1; cdr3_aa: CTSSQDRPRGWSSYEQYF; cdr3_nt: TGCACCAGCAGCCAAGATAGGCCCAGGGGATGGAGCTCCTACGAGCAGTACTTC
j_call: TRBJ1-2; clone_size: -; d_call: TRBD1; v_call: TRBV13; cdr3_aa: CASSLARETGVDYGYTF; cdr3_nt: TGTGCCAGCAGCTTAGCCCGGGAAACAGGGGTAGACTATGGCTACACCTTC
j_call: TRBJ1-2; clone_size: -; d_call: -; v_call: TRBV7-9; cdr3_aa: CASSSLGQPTRDGYTF; cdr3_nt: TGTGCCAGCAGCTCCCTCGGACAGCCAACCCGGGATGGCTACACCTTC
j_call: TRBJ1-1; clone_size: -; d_call: -; v_call: TRBV11-3; cdr3_aa: CASSRELDTEAFF; cdr3_nt: TGTGCCAGCAGCCGAGAACTGGACACTGAAGCTTTCTTT
j_call: TRBJ2-5; clone_size: -; d_call: TRBD1; v_call: TRBV19; cdr3_aa: CASSPRDRDQETQYF; cdr3_nt: TGTGCCAGTAGTCCCCGGGACAGGGACCAAGAGACCCAGTACTTC